The 25 T cell receptor beta chains below were found in one sample sequenced in a study of blood T cell repertoires in COVID-19 (dated by TCRdb to about 2020). The library was generated by the immunoSEQ multiplex PCR assay. TCRdb carries this immuneACCESS record with in-frame sequences only. Its versions omit some clonotypes, under half of them owing to an unresolved V gene in the studies checked, with the rest unexplained. The sample table contains about 330,000 clones; only one count was recorded for over 80% of them. The ten largest account for approximately 9.9% of the sample. Sequencing used peripheral blood. Receptors were obtained from a man between 25 and 39 years old with COVID-19, enrolled during active disease.

This sequence joins TRBV27 and TRBJ2-3; TRBD2 agrees at 9 bases. V was clipped by 5 bases and J by 4 bases; unmatched bases: 13. The germline V gene encodes CDR1 MNHEY and CDR2 SMNVEV (reference sequence). This CDR3 is built from 17 residues. The DNA of the CDR3 is TGTGCCAGCAGTCCCCACTTAGCGGGAGAGGCCCCAGATACGCAGTATTTT. Protein sequence: CASSPHLAGEAPDTQYF.

This rearrangement joins TRBV19 to TRBJ1-2; 7 bases fit TRBD1. After removal of 5 bases from V and 2 bases from J, the junction contained 8 bases not matched to a gene. The CDR3 runs 15 residues. CDR1 and CDR2 from the germline V gene are LNHDA and SQIVND (reference sequence). DNA for the CDR3: TGTGCCAGTAGTGTCGACAGGGAGATGAACTATGGCTACACCTTC. Translation: CASSVDREMNYGYTF.

The J gene is TRBJ1-6, the V gene TRBV27; unclear D gene. The V gene's germline CDR1 is MNHEY and CDR2 SMNVEV (reference sequence). The CDR3 covers 16 residues. With 7 bases removed from V and 10 bases from J, the gap between germline ends came to 23 bases. In nucleotides, the CDR3 is TGTGCCAGCACCCGTAGGTTCGGGTTAGAAAAGTCACCCCTCCACTTT. Protein: CASTRRFGLEKSPLHF.

The chain has TRBV11-3 and TRBJ2-3, with 7 nucleotides matching TRBD1. The V segment lost 0 bases and the J segment 3 bases; nucleotides outside the gene matches: 6. This CDR3 spans 16 amino acids. The germline V gene encodes CDR1 SGHNT and CDR2 YENEEA. The CDR3 here is CASSLDGQGETDTQYF. CDR3 nucleotides: TGTGCCAGCAGCTTAGATGGGCAGGGGGAGACAGATACGCAGTATTTT. The whole variable domain, remainder taken from reference TRBV11-3 and TRBJ2-3, is EAGVVQSPRYKIIEKKQPVAFWCNPISGHNTLYWYLQNLGQGPELLIRYENEEAVDDSQLPKDRFSAERLKGVDSTLKIQPAELGDSAVYLCASSLDGQGETDTQYFGPGTRLTVL.

J is TRBJ1-3 and V is TRBV19; a possible D gene is TRBD1 (5 bases). The length of the CDR3 is 15 residues. CDR1 is LNHDA and CDR2 is SQIVND in the germline V gene (reference sequence). The ends were cut back, 2 bases at V and 0 bases at J, with 8 bases in the middle. Here the CDR3 DNA reads TGTGCCAGTAGTATACAGGGAAGCTCTGGAAACACCATATATTTT. Amino acid sequence: CASSIQGSSGNTIYF.

The chain has TRBV27 and TRBJ2-1; 9 positions match TRBD1. Trimming took 5 bases from V and 3 from J; bases not matched to a gene: 5. The CDR3 is made up of 15 amino acids. From germline, CDR1 is MNHEY and CDR2 SMNVEV (reference sequence). The CDR3 is CASSLMTGGYNEQFF. The CDR3 DNA follows: TGTGCCAGCAGTCTTATGACAGGGGGCTACAATGAGCAGTTCTTC.

J is TRBJ2-7 and V is TRBV28; perhaps TRBD2 as D (6 bases). The V gene's germline CDR1 is MDHEN and CDR2 SYDVKM. CDR3 length: 15 residues. V lost 6 bases to trimming and J lost 2 bases, with 17 bases between them. DNA for the CDR3: TGTGCCAGCAGGGTTGGGGGTGGAGGGACCTACGAGCAGTACTTC. As protein: CASRVGGGGTYEQYF.

This clone was seen a single time. The CDR3 here is CASSLSDYGYTF. The CDR3 DNA reads TGTGCCAGCAGTTTATCTGACTATGGCTACACCTTC. V is TRBV28 and J is TRBJ1-2; D gene unclear. The CDR3 sequence is 12 residues long. Trimming stripped 1 base from V and 3 bases from J, with 3 bases between. Germline values: CDR1 MDHEN, CDR2 SYDVKM.

V usage is TRBV7-9 and J usage is TRBJ2-7; TRBD1 agrees at 8 bases. The germline CDR1 and CDR2 sequences are SEHNR and FQNEAQ (reference sequence). This CDR3 has 15 residues. With V trimmed by 5 bases and J by 3 bases, 9 bases remained unmatched. The CDR3 DNA reads as TGTGCCAGCAGCGGACAGGGCATAAGTTTCTACGAGCAGTACTTC. Its protein product is CASSGQGISFYEQYF.

In its sample, this clone was seen once. V and J are TRBV19 and TRBJ2-6, with D possibly being TRBD2 (5 bases). The V end was cut by 8 bases, the J end by 0 bases, with 11 bases between. CDR3 length: 15 residues. The germline CDR1 and CDR2 sequences are LNHDA and SQIVND (reference sequence). The CDR3, as DNA: TGTGCCAGTGGGAGACGGTCCTCTGGGGCCAACGTCCTGACTTTC. It codes for CASGRRSSGANVLTF.

The table lists this clone with a count of one. The chain couples TRBV7-8 to TRBJ1-1; D is uncertain. Germline CDR1 and CDR2: SGHVS and FQNEAQ. V was pared by 0 bases and J by 1 base, with 6 bases between. The CDR3 is 14 amino acids. The CDR3 nucleotides are TGTGCCAGCAGCTTAGCTTACGGGAACACTGAAGCTTTCTTT. The encoded protein is CASSLAYGNTEAFF. Together with reference TRBV7-8 and TRBJ1-1, the CDR3 gives the full variable domain: GAGVSQSPRYKVAKRGQDVALRCDPISGHVSLFWYQQALGQGPEFLTYFQNEAQLDKSGLPSDRFFAERPEGSVSTLKIQRTQQEDSAVYLCASSLAYGNTEAFFGQGTRLTVV.

The chain couples TRBV4-1 to TRBJ2-3; 11 positions agree with TRBD2. Trimming took 0 bases from V and 7 from J; bases not matched to a gene: 9. The CDR3 loop spans 17 amino acids. CDR1 is MGHRA, CDR2 YSYEKL, per germline. This chain's CDR3 is CASSQDALAGEVYTQYF. The CDR3 DNA is TGCGCCAGCAGCCAAGATGCACTAGCGGGAGAGGTTTATACGCAGTATTTT.

The gene calls are TRBV5-6 and TRBJ1-1; a possible D gene is TRBD1 (6 bases). Germline values: CDR1 SGHDT, CDR2 YYEEEE. The V end lost 9 bases, the J end lost 1 base, and 16 bases lay between the germline ends. The CDR3 loop spans 14 amino acids. The CDR3 DNA reads as TGTGCCACCGGAACAGGGTGGAGGAACACTGAAGCTTTCTTT. Translating it yields CATGTGWRNTEAFF.

CDR3: CAWSPDREWPQHF. The CDR3 bases are TGTGCCTGGAGTCCGGACAGGGAATGGCCCCAGCATTTT. The chain employs TRBV30 and TRBJ1-5; 8 bases match TRBD1. The CDR3 is 13 amino acids. With V trimmed by 2 bases and J by 9 bases, 6 bases remained unmatched. The germline V gene has CDR1 GTSNPN and CDR2 SVGIG (reference sequence).

This chain uses TRBV6-5 with TRBJ2-1, with TRBD2 identical over 12 bases. Germline trimming cut 11 bases from V and 4 bases from J; bases unmatched to any gene: 9. The CDR3 has 15 amino acids. Germline V gene data show CDR1 as MNHEY and CDR2 as SVGAGI. The CDR3 DNA reads as TGTGCCTGCTCCCGAGGACTAGCGGGATACAATGAGCAGTTCTTC. It encodes CACSRGLAGYNEQFF.

The gene calls are TRBV4-2 and TRBJ1-5, with 10 bases that match TRBD1. The J segment lost 3 bases and the V segment lost 1 base, leaving 3 bases of the junction unmatched. The CDR3 contains 16 residues. CDR1 is LGHNA and CDR2 is YNFKEQ in the germline V gene. The CDR3 here is CASSQATGGFNQPQHF. CDR3 coding DNA: TGTGCCAGCAGCCAAGCGACAGGGGGCTTCAATCAGCCCCAGCATTTT.

The genes are TRBV5-1 and TRBJ1-4, with 7 bases matching TRBD1. Trimming took 2 bases from V and 8 from J; bases not matched to a gene: 6. Germline V CDR1 and CDR2: SGHRS, YFSETQ. This CDR3 is 14 amino acids long. CDR3 nucleotide sequence: TGCGCCAGCAGCTTTAGGACAGGAGAAGAAAAACTGTTTTTT. Its translation: CASSFRTGEEKLFF.

The chain combines TRBV29-1 with TRBJ2-5; TRBD2 agrees at 10 bases. This CDR3 has 14 amino acids. The J segment lost 4 bases and the V segment lost 6 bases, leaving 8 bases of the junction unmatched. Looked up from germline, CDR1 is SQVTM and CDR2 is ANQGSEA. CDR3 protein: CSVSQRGGGETQYF. In DNA form, the CDR3 reads TGCAGCGTATCCCAGCGGGGGGGTGGAGAGACCCAGTACTTC. Supplemented by reference TRBV29-1 and TRBJ2-5, the full variable domain reads SAVISQKPSRDICQRGTSLTIQCQVDSQVTMMFWYRQQPGQSLTLIATANQGSEATYESGFVIDKFPISRPNLTFSTLTVSNMSPEDSSIYLCSVSQRGGGETQYFGPGTRLLVL.

The CDR3 region has the DNA TGTGCCAGCAGCTCGCCGGGAACCGGGGAGCTGTTTTTT. Translation gives CASSSPGTGELFF. This chain uses TRBV7-9 with TRBJ2-2, with a possible D match to TRBD2 (5 bases). Trimming shortened V by 4 bases and J by 5 bases, and 8 bases separated the two germline ends. The germline V gene has CDR1 SEHNR and CDR2 FQNEAQ (reference sequence). This CDR3 contains 13 residues.

This chain links TRBV9 with TRBJ1-4; weak D call: TRBD1 (6 bases). Germline CDR1 and CDR2: SGDLS and YYNGEE. Trimming shortened V by 2 bases and J by 12 bases, and 8 bases separated the two germline ends. CDR3 length: 11 amino acids. CDR3 in amino acids: CASSVGQELFF. The CDR3 bases are TGTGCCAGCAGCGTGGGACAAGAACTGTTTTTT.

The rearrangement joins TRBV7-9 to TRBJ2-3; 12 nucleotides match TRBD2. Germline V gene sequence: CDR1 SEHNR, CDR2 FQNEAQ (reference sequence). The V gene end was trimmed by 1 base and the J gene end by 2 bases; junction bases not matched to a gene: 1. CDR3 size: 16 residues. The CDR3 coding sequence is TGTGCCAGCAGCTTAGGACTAGCGGGAGCCACAGATACGCAGTATTTT. This sequence encodes CASSLGLAGATDTQYF.

This chain uses TRBV28 with TRBJ2-7, with 7 bases identical to TRBD2. Trimming removed 6 bases from V and 1 base from J; junction bases left unmatched: 6. This CDR3 comprises 14 residues. Germline V gene data show CDR1 as MDHEN and CDR2 as SYDVKM. As DNA, the CDR3 is TGTGCCAGCAGGCCGGGAGGCAAATCCTACGAGCAGTACTTC. This encodes CASRPGGKSYEQYF.

CDR3: CASSPGLGEQFF. The DNA for the CDR3 is TGTGCCAGCAGTCCAGGCTTAGGAGAGCAGTTCTTC. The chain links TRBV6-2 or TRBV6-3 to TRBJ2-1; D not certain. The CDR3 loop spans 12 amino acids. Germline CDR1 MNHEY, CDR2 SVGEGT. Trimming pared 5 bases from V and 10 bases from J, leaving 12 bases between.

The chain has TRBV29-1 and TRBJ2-7; 13 bases match TRBD2. Germline V gene sequence: CDR1 SQVTM, CDR2 ANQGSEA. The length of the CDR3 is 15 residues. The J segment lost 2 bases and the V segment lost 6 bases, leaving 7 bases of the junction unmatched. CDR3 amino acids: CSVRPGTSGAYEQYF. CDR3 nucleotides: TGCAGCGTCAGACCCGGGACTAGCGGGGCCTACGAGCAGTACTTC.

This chain joins TRBV5-1 and TRBJ2-3, with a possible D match to TRBD1 (5 bases). V was pared by 7 bases and J by 3 bases, with 12 bases between. CDR1 and CDR2 (germline): SGHRS, YFSETQ. There are 13 residues in the CDR3. CDR3 DNA: TGCGCCAGCTTTATCTCAGGGACAGATACGCAGTATTTT. It translates to CASFISGTDTQYF.